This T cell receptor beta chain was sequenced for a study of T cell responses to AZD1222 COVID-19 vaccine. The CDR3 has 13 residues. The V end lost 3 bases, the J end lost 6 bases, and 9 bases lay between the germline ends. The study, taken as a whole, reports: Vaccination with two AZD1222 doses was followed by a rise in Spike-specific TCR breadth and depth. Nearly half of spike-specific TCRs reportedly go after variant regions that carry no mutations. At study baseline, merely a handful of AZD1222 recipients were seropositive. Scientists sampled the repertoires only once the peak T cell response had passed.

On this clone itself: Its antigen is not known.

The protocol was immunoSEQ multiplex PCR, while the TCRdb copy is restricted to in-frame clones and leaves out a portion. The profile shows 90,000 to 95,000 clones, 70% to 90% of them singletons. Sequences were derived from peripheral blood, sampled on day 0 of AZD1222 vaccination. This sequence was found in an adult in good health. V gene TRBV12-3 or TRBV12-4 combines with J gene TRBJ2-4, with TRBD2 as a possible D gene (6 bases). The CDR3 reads CASSLDGGNIQYF. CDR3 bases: TGTGCCAGCAGTTTGGACGGGGGAAACATTCAGTACTTC.